Listed below are T cell receptor beta chains from one sample, sequenced in a study of Ad26.COV2.S vaccination and SARS-CoV-2 variants. Some clones are missing from TCRdb's copy, which holds only in-frame ones; the method was immunoSEQ multiplex PCR. The repertoire holds approximately 500,000 clones, with approximately 88% as singletons. This specimen consisted of peripheral blood, obtained in a trial of Ad26.COV2.S vaccine versus placebo. These receptors originate from a person aged 18-60 years who received the Ad26.COV2.S COVID-19 vaccine or a placebo. Both conserved end residues are part of each CDR3. D genes are given only for firm matches. Expanded clones get a size class; other rows say once, few or many, or leave the size out.

CDR3 length: 13
V gene: TRBV7-2
D gene: NA
clone size: NA
J gene: TRBJ2-5
CDR3 protein: CASSPSLRETQYF
CDR3 DNA: TGTGCCAGCAGCCCCTCTCTACGGGAGACCCAGTACTTC

CDR3 length: 14
V gene: TRBV18
D gene: NA
clone size: NA
J gene: TRBJ2-1
CDR3 protein: CASSPGIAGDEQFF
CDR3 DNA: TGTGCCAGCTCACCCGGGATCGCTGGCGATGAGCAGTTCTTC

CDR3 length: 13
V gene: TRBV6-6
D gene: NA
clone size: NA
J gene: TRBJ2-2
CDR3 protein: CASGGGSTGELFF
CDR3 DNA: TGTGCCAGTGGCGGCGGGTCCACCGGGGAGCTGTTTTTT

CDR3 length: 12
V gene: TRBV7-2
D gene: NA
clone size: NA
J gene: TRBJ1-1
CDR3 protein: CASSDDRPEAFF
CDR3 DNA: TGTGCCAGCAGCGATGACAGGCCTGAAGCTTTCTTT

CDR3 length: 17
V gene: TRBV19
D gene: TRBD1
clone size: NA
J gene: TRBJ1-2
CDR3 protein: CASKLGQGGRSNYGYTF
CDR3 DNA: TGTGCCAGTAAACTCGGGCAGGGGGGACGGAGCAACTATGGCTACACCTTC

CDR3 length: 14
V gene: TRBV27
D gene: NA
clone size: NA
J gene: TRBJ1-2
CDR3 protein: CASRFSKGPYGYTF
CDR3 DNA: TGTGCCAGCAGATTTTCAAAAGGGCCCTATGGCTACACCTTC

CDR3 length: 14
V gene: TRBV28
D gene: NA
clone size: NA
J gene: TRBJ1-1
CDR3 protein: CASSSTGRRTEAFF
CDR3 DNA: TGTGCCAGCAGTTCTACTGGTCGGCGGACTGAAGCTTTCTTT

CDR3 length: 16
V gene: TRBV5-6
D gene: TRBD2
clone size: NA
J gene: TRBJ2-2
CDR3 protein: CASSSGLAGSTGELFF
CDR3 DNA: TGTGCCAGCAGCTCCGGACTAGCGGGAAGCACCGGGGAGCTGTTTTTT

CDR3 length: 12
V gene: TRBV4-2
D gene: NA
clone size: few
J gene: TRBJ1-1
CDR3 protein: CASSQDRPEAFF
CDR3 DNA: TGTGCCAGCAGCCAAGATCGCCCTGAAGCTTTCTTT

CDR3 length: 13
V gene: TRBV7-2
D gene: NA
clone size: NA
J gene: TRBJ1-3
CDR3 protein: CASSLASGNTIYF
CDR3 DNA: TGTGCCAGCAGCTTGGCATCTGGAAACACCATATATTTT

CDR3 length: 14
V gene: TRBV28
D gene: NA
clone size: NA
J gene: TRBJ1-5
CDR3 protein: CASSGMGQGQPQHF
CDR3 DNA: TGTGCCAGCAGCGGGATGGGGCAAGGTCAGCCCCAGCATTTT

CDR3 length: 14
V gene: TRBV10-3
D gene: NA
clone size: once
J gene: TRBJ2-3
CDR3 protein: CAISESTSTDTQYF
CDR3 DNA: TGTGCCATCAGTGAATCTACTAGCACAGATACGCAGTATTTT

CDR3 length: 15
V gene: TRBV11-3
D gene: TRBD1
clone size: once
J gene: TRBJ1-1
CDR3 protein: CASSAGTGGWTEAFF
CDR3 DNA: TGTGCCAGCAGCGCAGGGACAGGGGGCTGGACTGAAGCTTTCTTT

CDR3 length: 15
V gene: TRBV21-1
D gene: NA
clone size: NA
J gene: TRBJ2-1
CDR3 protein: CASPTDRLSYNEQFF
CDR3 DNA: TGTGCCAGCCCCACGGACAGGTTATCCTACAATGAGCAGTTCTTC

CDR3 length: 14
V gene: TRBV7-2
D gene: NA
clone size: NA
J gene: TRBJ2-2
CDR3 protein: CASSLGFGTGELFF
CDR3 DNA: TGTGCCAGCAGCTTAGGGTTCGGAACCGGGGAGCTGTTTTTT

CDR3 length: 17
V gene: TRBV9
D gene: TRBD2
clone size: NA
J gene: TRBJ2-3
CDR3 protein: CASSVLGLAGGVGTQYF
CDR3 DNA: TGTGCCAGCAGCGTCTTGGGGCTAGCGGGAGGTGTGGGTACGCAGTATTTT

CDR3 length: 14
V gene: TRBV20-1
D gene: TRBD2
clone size: NA
J gene: TRBJ2-1
CDR3 protein: CSASRLAGGHKQFF
CDR3 DNA: TGCAGTGCTAGTCGCCTAGCGGGAGGGCATAAACAGTTCTTC

CDR3 length: 18
V gene: TRBV5-1
D gene: TRBD1
clone size: once
J gene: TRBJ2-4
CDR3 protein: CASSSFYRDRDAKNIQYF
CDR3 DNA: TGCGCCAGCAGCTCCTTTTACCGGGACAGGGATGCCAAAAACATTCAGTACTTC

CDR3 length: 11
V gene: TRBV6-5
D gene: NA
clone size: NA
J gene: TRBJ2-5
CDR3 protein: CASTLKETQYF
CDR3 DNA: TGTGCCAGCACCCTAAAAGAGACCCAGTACTTC

CDR3 length: 12
V gene: TRBV7-2
D gene: NA
clone size: NA
J gene: TRBJ2-3
CDR3 protein: CASSLRWDTQYF
CDR3 DNA: TGTGCCAGCAGCTTACGGTGGGATACGCAGTATTTT

CDR3 length: 17
V gene: TRBV7-2
D gene: NA
clone size: NA
J gene: TRBJ2-7
CDR3 protein: CASSPRAGQHVTYEQYF
CDR3 DNA: TGTGCCAGCAGCCCCCGGGCGGGGCAACATGTTACCTACGAGCAGTACTTC

CDR3 length: 16
V gene: TRBV6-2/TRBV6-3
D gene: NA
clone size: NA
J gene: TRBJ1-5
CDR3 protein: CASSYMGLSGNQPQHF
CDR3 DNA: TGTGCCAGCAGTTATATGGGGCTTTCGGGCAATCAGCCCCAGCATTTT

CDR3 length: 14
V gene: TRBV24-1
D gene: TRBD1
clone size: NA
J gene: TRBJ1-2
CDR3 protein: CAIGRTDRGNGYTF
CDR3 DNA: TGTGCCATCGGTAGAACGGACAGGGGCAACGGCTACACCTTC

CDR3 length: 15
V gene: TRBV5-1
D gene: NA
clone size: NA
J gene: TRBJ2-7
CDR3 protein: CASSLAGGGNYEQYF
CDR3 DNA: TGCGCCAGCAGCTTGGCGGGGGGCGGCAACTACGAGCAGTACTTC

CDR3 length: 16
V gene: TRBV5-1
D gene: NA
clone size: few
J gene: TRBJ1-1
CDR3 protein: CASSLTGLGANTEAFF
CDR3 DNA: TGCGCCAGCAGCTTGACCGGTCTGGGCGCGAACACTGAAGCTTTCTTT

CDR3 length: 14
V gene: TRBV6-6
D gene: NA
clone size: NA
J gene: TRBJ2-3
CDR3 protein: CASSYGSVTDTQYF
CDR3 DNA: TGTGCCAGCAGTTACGGGAGTGTAACAGATACGCAGTATTTT

CDR3 length: 14
V gene: TRBV28
D gene: NA
clone size: NA
J gene: TRBJ1-1
CDR3 protein: CASTEAGMNTEAFF
CDR3 DNA: TGTGCCAGCACCGAAGCCGGGATGAACACTGAAGCTTTCTTT

CDR3 length: 16
V gene: TRBV13
D gene: NA
clone size: NA
J gene: TRBJ2-1
CDR3 protein: CASTARGLDSYNEQFF
CDR3 DNA: TGTGCCAGCACCGCACGGGGACTCGACTCCTACAATGAGCAGTTCTTC

CDR3 length: 14
V gene: TRBV6-1
D gene: NA
clone size: NA
J gene: TRBJ1-4
CDR3 protein: CASSDRQGREKLFF
CDR3 DNA: TGTGCCAGCAGTGATCGCCAGGGGCGGGAAAAACTGTTTTTT

CDR3 length: 14
V gene: TRBV29-1
D gene: TRBD2
clone size: NA
J gene: TRBJ2-3
CDR3 protein: CSGGLAGSTDTQYF
CDR3 DNA: TGCAGCGGTGGACTAGCGGGTAGCACAGATACGCAGTATTTT

CDR3 length: 16
V gene: TRBV7-3
D gene: NA
clone size: NA
J gene: TRBJ1-2
CDR3 protein: CASSLNPGSPWGGYTF
CDR3 DNA: TGTGCCAGCAGCTTAAATCCCGGGAGTCCCTGGGGTGGCTACACCTTC

CDR3 length: 15
V gene: TRBV9
D gene: NA
clone size: NA
J gene: TRBJ2-2
CDR3 protein: CASSTAARRNRELFF
CDR3 DNA: TGTGCCAGCAGCACAGCGGCCCGTCGAAATCGGGAGCTGTTTTTT

CDR3 length: 13
V gene: TRBV30
D gene: NA
clone size: NA
J gene: TRBJ1-1
CDR3 protein: CAWSSTMNTEAFF
CDR3 DNA: TGTGCCTGGAGTTCTACCATGAACACTGAAGCTTTCTTT

CDR3 length: 16
V gene: TRBV28
D gene: NA
clone size: NA
J gene: TRBJ2-7
CDR3 protein: CASSSIGQPILGEQYF
CDR3 DNA: TGTGCCAGCAGCTCAATCGGGCAGCCTATTCTTGGCGAGCAGTACTTC

CDR3 length: 15
V gene: TRBV30
D gene: NA
clone size: NA
J gene: TRBJ2-7
CDR3 protein: CAWSRSAGWFYEQYF
CDR3 DNA: TGTGCCTGGAGTCGCTCGGCAGGGTGGTTTTATGAGCAGTACTTC

CDR3 length: 14
V gene: TRBV19
D gene: NA
clone size: once
J gene: TRBJ1-5
CDR3 protein: CASSTLGVGEPQHF
CDR3 DNA: TGTGCCAGTAGTACTCTCGGGGTTGGTGAGCCCCAGCATTTT

CDR3 length: 14
V gene: TRBV6-5
D gene: TRBD1
clone size: NA
J gene: TRBJ1-1
CDR3 protein: CASSYQGQGTEAFF
CDR3 DNA: TGTGCCAGCAGTTACCAGGGACAGGGAACTGAAGCTTTCTTT

CDR3 length: 13
V gene: TRBV15
D gene: NA
clone size: NA
J gene: TRBJ1-1
CDR3 protein: CATSREGDTEAFF
CDR3 DNA: TGTGCCACCAGCAGAGAGGGAGACACTGAAGCTTTCTTT

CDR3 length: 15
V gene: TRBV6-2/TRBV6-3
D gene: NA
clone size: NA
J gene: TRBJ2-7
CDR3 protein: CASSRTSAASYEQYF
CDR3 DNA: TGTGCCAGCAGCCGTACCTCCGCTGCCTCCTACGAGCAGTACTTC

CDR3 length: 12
V gene: TRBV29-1
D gene: TRBD1
clone size: NA
J gene: TRBJ2-7
CDR3 protein: CSVGTGSYEQYF
CDR3 DNA: TGCAGCGTGGGGACAGGGTCCTACGAGCAGTACTTC

CDR3 length: 14
V gene: TRBV7-2
D gene: TRBD1
clone size: NA
J gene: TRBJ1-4
CDR3 protein: CASSQIRDSEKLFF
CDR3 DNA: TGTGCCAGCAGCCAAATCCGGGACAGCGAAAAACTGTTTTTT

CDR3 length: 16
V gene: TRBV3-1/TRBV3-2
D gene: NA
clone size: NA
J gene: TRBJ2-2
CDR3 protein: CASSQGGGQNTGELFF
CDR3 DNA: TGTGCCAGCAGCCAAGGGGGCGGACAGAACACCGGGGAGCTGTTTTTT

CDR3 length: 14
V gene: TRBV2
D gene: TRBD1
clone size: NA
J gene: TRBJ1-6
CDR3 protein: CASKPTGLNSPLHF
CDR3 DNA: TGTGCCAGCAAACCGACAGGGTTAAATTCACCCCTCCACTTT

CDR3 length: 15
V gene: TRBV5-1
D gene: NA
clone size: NA
J gene: TRBJ2-1
CDR3 protein: CASTTAASSYNEQFF
CDR3 DNA: TGCGCCAGCACGACAGCGGCGAGCTCCTACAATGAGCAGTTCTTC

CDR3 length: 16
V gene: TRBV7-9
D gene: TRBD1
clone size: NA
J gene: TRBJ2-2
CDR3 protein: CASGQTGGSNTGELFF
CDR3 DNA: TGTGCCAGCGGACAAACAGGGGGGTCGAACACCGGGGAGCTGTTTTTT

CDR3 length: 11
V gene: TRBV7-8
D gene: NA
clone size: few
J gene: TRBJ2-1
CDR3 protein: CASSRLGEQFF
CDR3 DNA: TGTGCCAGCAGCCGATTAGGTGAGCAGTTCTTC

CDR3 length: 11
V gene: TRBV28
D gene: NA
clone size: NA
J gene: TRBJ1-1
CDR3 protein: CASSLLGEAFF
CDR3 DNA: TGTGCCAGCAGTTTACTGGGTGAAGCTTTCTTT

CDR3 length: 12
V gene: TRBV6-2/TRBV6-3
D gene: TRBD1
clone size: NA
J gene: TRBJ1-5
CDR3 protein: CASSDIGTGGHF
CDR3 DNA: TGTGCCAGCAGTGACATCGGGACAGGGGGGCATTTT